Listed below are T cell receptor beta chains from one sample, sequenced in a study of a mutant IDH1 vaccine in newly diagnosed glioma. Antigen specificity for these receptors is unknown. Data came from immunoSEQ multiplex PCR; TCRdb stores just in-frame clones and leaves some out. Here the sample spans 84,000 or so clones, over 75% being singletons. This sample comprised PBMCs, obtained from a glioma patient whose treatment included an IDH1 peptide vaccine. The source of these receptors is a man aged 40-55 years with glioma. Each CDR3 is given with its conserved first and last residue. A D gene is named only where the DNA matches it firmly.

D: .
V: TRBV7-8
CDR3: CASNADFGQTNGYTF

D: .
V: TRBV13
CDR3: CASRLTGNSPLHF

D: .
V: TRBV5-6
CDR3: CASSRLVREQFF

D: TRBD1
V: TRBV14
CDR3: CASSGTVNYEQYF

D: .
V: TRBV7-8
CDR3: CASSLPTPYEQYF

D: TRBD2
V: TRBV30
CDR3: CARGLADSETQYF

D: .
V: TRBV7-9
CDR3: CASSLARDRPDTGELFF

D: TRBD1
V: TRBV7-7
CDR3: CASSLGQGADEQYF

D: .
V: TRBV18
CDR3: CASSPSDYYEQYF

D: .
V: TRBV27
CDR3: CASSRDPLGQPQHF

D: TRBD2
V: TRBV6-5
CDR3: CASSKGLANEQYF

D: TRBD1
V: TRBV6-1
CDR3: CASSSPGTGGGYTF

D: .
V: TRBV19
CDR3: CASSFPQGQNTEAFF

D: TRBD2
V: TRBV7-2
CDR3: CASSLVAGAGNEQFF

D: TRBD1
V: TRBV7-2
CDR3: CASSYKGQGAFLGEKLFF

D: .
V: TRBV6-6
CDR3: CASSYGGAGTGELFF

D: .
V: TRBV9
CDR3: CASSPSLGGTHEQYF

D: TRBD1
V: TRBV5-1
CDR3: CASSSLPTGTYEQYF

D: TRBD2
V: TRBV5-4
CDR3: CASSPWTSGYNEQFF

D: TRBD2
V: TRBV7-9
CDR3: CASSLSPSGLTDTQYF

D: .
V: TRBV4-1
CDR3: CASSQVVGFPEETQYF

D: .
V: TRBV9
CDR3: CASSPRGGSYEQYF

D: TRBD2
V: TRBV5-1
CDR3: CASSSGLAGGTPSTDTQYF

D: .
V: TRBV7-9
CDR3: CASSLGQPANYGYTF

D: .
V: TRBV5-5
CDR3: CASSWDMVGEKLFF

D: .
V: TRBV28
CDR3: CASSIATNEKLFF

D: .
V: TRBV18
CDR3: CASSPPARAETEAFF

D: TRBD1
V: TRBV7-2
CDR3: CASSLRQGLSSYNEQFF

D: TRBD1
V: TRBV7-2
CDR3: CASSLAKGTGIYEQYF

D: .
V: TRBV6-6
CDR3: CASSPQGGQETQYF

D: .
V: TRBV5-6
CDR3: CASSLILSSSYNEQFF

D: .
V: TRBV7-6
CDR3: CASSLGAGNTEAFF

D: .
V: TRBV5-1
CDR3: CASRPQGGSYEQYF

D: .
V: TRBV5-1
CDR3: CASSLDPDLITDTQYF

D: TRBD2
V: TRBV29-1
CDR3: CSVALAAYEQYF

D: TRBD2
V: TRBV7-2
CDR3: CASLKTSGPDTQYF

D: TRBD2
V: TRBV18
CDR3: CASSPVGGETQYF

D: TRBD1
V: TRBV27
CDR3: CASILKGAGGYEQYF

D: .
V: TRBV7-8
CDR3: CAVGANVLTF

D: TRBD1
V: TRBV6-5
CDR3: CASSLDRGWGQPQHF

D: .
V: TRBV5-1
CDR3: CASSLERGGSYEQYF

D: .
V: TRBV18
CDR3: CASSMTGPQHF

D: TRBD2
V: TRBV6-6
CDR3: CASSLTPGLAEETQYF

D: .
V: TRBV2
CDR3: CASSQDHWGGYTF

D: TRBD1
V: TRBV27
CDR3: CASSLTGGGYEQYF

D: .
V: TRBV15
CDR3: CATSSSFPSVRNYEQYF

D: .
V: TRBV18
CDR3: CASSPTNEKLFF

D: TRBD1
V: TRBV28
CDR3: CASSSPTGGAGNQPQHF

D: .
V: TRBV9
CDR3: CASSVRGLGGGTDTQYF

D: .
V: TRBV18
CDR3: CASSPPRPRDTEAFF

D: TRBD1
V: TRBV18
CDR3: CASSLGQNSNQPQHF

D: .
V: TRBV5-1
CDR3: CASSLEGGIYEQYF

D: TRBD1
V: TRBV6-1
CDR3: CASSSTGGGDQPQHF

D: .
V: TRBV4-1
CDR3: CASSQEGFAIYF